This TCR beta chain was identified during a study of cytomegalovirus exposure and HLA in healthy donors. PCR used 60 Vbeta primers and 13 Jbeta primers. The data were produced by immunoSEQ multiplex PCR, yet TCRdb's version contains in-frame clones alone and is incomplete. The profile shows some 150,000 clones, about three fifths of them singletons. The germline V gene has CDR1 SGHDT and CDR2 YYEEEE. This CDR3 spans 14 amino acids. The V gene end was trimmed by 5 bases and the J gene end by 4 bases; junction bases not matched to a gene: 7. This clone was detected a few times. Antigen: not known. Study results and limitations: Overall, around 160 TCR beta chains were annotated as cytomegalovirus-associated. The classifier reportedly diagnosed cytomegalovirus status with high specificity and sensitivity.

The sequence derives from a woman aged 25 to 39 in good health and CMV-seropositive. The chain couples TRBV5-6 to TRBJ2-7, with 9 bases lining up with TRBD1. The material sequenced was PBMCs. CDR3 sequence (DNA): TGTGCCAGCAGTCCCGGGACAGGGAGTTACGAGCAGTACTTC. It translates to CASSPGTGSYEQYF.